This T cell receptor (beta chain) is from a study of glioma-infiltrating T cells after dendritic cell vaccination. The protocol was immunoSEQ multiplex PCR, while the TCRdb copy is restricted to in-frame clones and leaves out a portion. This sample has just over 95,000 clones; 75% to 85% occur once, and the top ten carry roughly 5.6%. No glioblastoma patient carried an isocitrate dehydrogenase mutation. Before vaccination, two weeks after the third vaccination, and at progression, PBMC were collected. This CDR3 region has 15 residues. Trimming at V came to 0 bases and at J to 5 bases, leaving 5 bases not matched to a gene. The germline CDR1 and CDR2 sequences are SGHDT and YYEEEE.

V gene TRBV5-6 combines with J gene TRBJ2-7; TRBD1 agrees at 10 bases. This clonotype was obtained from a human donor with glioblastoma. The sequences come from blood, collected before dendritic cell vaccination. The CDR3 spells CASSLVGTGENEQYF. In DNA form, the CDR3 reads TGTGCCAGCAGCTTGGTAGGGACAGGGGAGAACGAGCAGTACTTC.